This is a list of T cell receptor beta chains from one sample in a study of early T cells in non-severe SARS-CoV-2 infection. From the 5' RACE reads, TCRdb called clonotypes with MiXCR, one entry per CDR3 protein. The table shows about 59,000 distinct CDR3 sequences, with about an eighth occurring only once. Input material: whole blood. These receptors originate from an adult who was a healthcare worker with PCR-confirmed SARS-CoV-2 infection or an uninfected control (not recorded which). Both conserved end residues are part of each CDR3. Some rows mark clone size as missing; the rest say once, few, many or name a class of expanded clone.

J gene | clone size | V gene | CDR3 protein
TRBJ2-7 | few | TRBV12-5 | CASGLVLPGQGSGEQYF
TRBJ2-5 | . | TRBV20-1 | CSATIAGEYQETQYF
TRBJ1-1 | many | TRBV14 | CASSPQGQGRIGTTEAFF
TRBJ2-7 | many | TRBV25-1 | CASSERTEQYF
TRBJ1-3 | . | TRBV11-2 | CASSSIRRNTIYF
TRBJ2-3 | . | TRBV18 | CASSPVAGTTDTQYF
TRBJ2-1 | few | TRBV5-1 | CASSVGTRKFF
TRBJ2-2 | many | TRBV4-3 | CASSRTVTDPTGELFF
TRBJ1-3 | many | TRBV20-1 | CSARDVGTDNSIYF
TRBJ2-7 | . | TRBV29-1 | CSVEPAGGYEQYF
TRBJ2-2 | few | TRBV6-4 | CASSDSTGNDRELFF
TRBJ2-1 | . | TRBV30 | CAWSGGRDRQFF
TRBJ2-5 | many | TRBV6-5 | CASSKGSGLETQYF
TRBJ2-5 | few | TRBV18 | CASSPTSGGAFGETQYF
TRBJ2-3 | few | TRBV30 | CAWSEGSTDTQYF
TRBJ2-5 | . | TRBV10-2 | CASQRRGGSGETQYF